The 6 T cell receptor beta chains listed next were all sequenced from one sample in a study of cytomegalovirus exposure and HLA in healthy donors. PCR primers comprised 60 Vbeta and 13 Jbeta primers. The table came from immunoSEQ multiplex PCR; TCRdb's copy has only in-frame clones and leaves some out. The sample has approximately 140,000 clones, more than 80% seen once; the top ten hold under 6%. Sequencing was carried out using PBMCs. These receptors came from a middle-aged woman in good health and CMV-seropositive.

This rearrangement joins TRBV25-1 to TRBJ2-1; D not resolved. Trimming removed 6 bases at V and 2 bases at J, with 14 bases between. The CDR3 contains 15 residues. From germline, CDR1 is MGHDK and CDR2 SYGVNS. This chain's CDR3 is CASRVLPPTYNEQFF. The CDR3 DNA follows: TGTGCCAGCAGGGTACTTCCCCCAACCTACAATGAGCAGTTCTTC.

This clone was observed a single time. The V and J genes are TRBV7-6 and TRBJ2-7, with 7 bases that match TRBD2. Germline CDR1 reads SGHVS; CDR2 reads FNYEAQ. The CDR3 extends over 16 amino acids. V shed 1 base, J shed 0 bases, and the junction held 6 bases outside the gene matches. The CDR3 nucleotides read TGTGCCAGCAGCTTAGGGTTTGCGGGAGCCTCCTACGAGCAGTACTTC. This codes for CASSLGFAGASYEQYF. Full variable domain (remainder filled in from reference TRBV7-6 and TRBJ2-7): GAGVSQSPRYKVTKRGQDVALRCDPISGHVSLYWYRQALGQGPEFLTYFNYEAQQDKSGLPNDRFSAERPEGSISTLTIQRTEQRDSAMYRCASSLGFAGASYEQYFGPGTRLTVT.

The CDR3 coding sequence is TGTGCCACCAGCAGAGAACAGGGGTTTGAGACCCAGTACTTC. Amino acid sequence: CATSREQGFETQYF. The chain recombines TRBV15 with TRBJ2-5, with 7 positions matching TRBD1. V was pared by 0 bases and J by 5 bases, with 3 bases of the junction left unmatched. CDR1 and CDR2 (germline): LNHNV, YYDKDF (reference sequence). The CDR3 has 14 amino acids.

Only one count was recorded for this clone. The rearrangement joins TRBV4-2 to TRBJ2-1; weak D call: TRBD1 (6 bases). The CDR3 loop spans 14 amino acids. Germline CDR1 is LGHNA and CDR2 is YNFKEQ. Trimming cost V 4 bases and J 3 bases, with 10 bases left between them. CDR3 bases: TGTGCCAGCAGCCGGACACAGGGCTACAATGAGCAGTTCTTC. It codes for CASSRTQGYNEQFF.

This chain joins TRBV6-5 and TRBJ2-1, with 9 bases identical to TRBD1. This CDR3 is 15 amino acids long. J lost 3 bases, V lost 8 bases, and 8 bases had no gene match. Per germline, CDR1 MNHEY and CDR2 SVGAGI. For the CDR3, the DNA is TGTGCCAGCGGGCGGCTGGGACAGGGCTACAATGAGCAGTTCTTC. Amino acid sequence: CASGRLGQGYNEQFF.

This clone appeared a few times. CDR3 region: CASSLASGASYEQYF. As DNA, the CDR3 is TGTGCCAGCAGCTTAGCCAGCGGGGCGTCCTACGAGCAGTACTTC. This chain joins TRBV7-2 and TRBJ2-7, with 7 bases fitting TRBD2. The junction had 3 bases not matched to a gene; V was cut back by 0 bases and J by 1 base. Germline values: CDR1 SGHTA, CDR2 FQGNSA. This CDR3 contains 15 residues.